The 22 T cell receptor beta chains below come from one sample, sequenced in a study of Ad26.COV2.S vaccination and SARS-CoV-2 variants (TCRdb year 2021). Receptor libraries were prepared by the immunoSEQ multiplex PCR assay. TCRdb carries this immuneACCESS record with in-frame sequences only. Its versions omit some clonotypes, under half of them owing to an unresolved V gene in the studies checked, with the rest unexplained. The sample records approximately 460,000 clones, about 89% of which are singletons. The biggest ten clones account for about 1.7% of the sample. The sample's treatment or condition label is to be understood as: roughly 19 received Ad26.COV2.S at low or high dose, single or two shots; about 5 received placebo; per-sample allocation not given. Repertoires of vaccine and placebo recipients were sequenced from samples collected on day 63 after the first injection. Sequences were derived from peripheral blood, sampled in a trial of Ad26.COV2.S vaccine versus placebo. These receptor sequences come from a person between 18 and 59 years old who received the Ad26.COV2.S COVID-19 vaccine or a placebo.

J is TRBJ2-7 and V is TRBV5-3; the D is unclear. TRBV5-3 is treated as an ORF (open reading frame) with a function not yet certain. This CDR3 has 13 amino acids. V lost 2 bases to trimming and J lost 5 bases, with 11 bases between them. The CDR3 coding sequence is TGTGCCAGAAGCTTTCGGCCCCAGGACGAGCAGTACTTC. Translated, it gives CARSFRPQDEQYF.

The chain uses TRBV7-6 and TRBJ2-1, with D perhaps TRBD2 (5 bases). The CDR3 runs to 14 residues. Trimming shortened V by 1 base and J by 8 bases, and 12 bases separated the two germline ends. The germline V gene encodes CDR1 SGHVS and CDR2 FNYEAQ. This CDR3 is CASSLDFGSDEQFF. The DNA of the CDR3 is TGTGCCAGCAGCTTAGACTTTGGGAGCGATGAGCAGTTCTTC.

This sequence joins TRBV18 and TRBJ2-5, with D unclear. Germline CDR1 is KGHSH and CDR2 is LQKENI. This CDR3 has 12 residues. V was trimmed by 4 bases and J by 0 bases, leaving 3 bases between them. CDR3 sequence reads: CASSLYQETQYF. CDR3 sequence (DNA): TGTGCCAGCTCACTGTACCAAGAGACCCAGTACTTC.

To note about this clone: Other DNA sequences of this sample code for an identical CDR3. This chain links TRBV29-1 with TRBJ2-3; D unresolved. The CDR3 totals 10 residues. Germline CDR1 reads SQVTM; CDR2 reads ANQGSEA. V was cut by 6 bases and J by 3 bases, with 4 bases left in between. The chain's CDR3 is CSVRTDTQYF. The CDR3 DNA follows: TGCAGCGTCCGGACAGATACGCAGTATTTT.

This chain links TRBV7-9 with TRBJ2-1; D assignment may be TRBD1 or TRBD2 (5 bases each). The V gene lost 5 bases and the J gene lost 6 bases, with 26 bases spanning the gap. Germline CDR1 is SEHNR and CDR2 is FQNEAQ (reference sequence). The CDR3 is 18 residues long. The CDR3 here is CASSHPMDPAEGLNEQFF. CDR3 DNA sequence: TGTGCCAGCAGCCATCCAATGGACCCCGCAGAGGGGCTCAATGAGCAGTTCTTC.

This chain uses TRBV7-2 with TRBJ1-1, with D perhaps matching TRBD1 (5 bases). The V end was cut by 2 bases, the J end by 4 bases, with 17 bases between. Germline values: CDR1 SGHTA, CDR2 FQGNSA. The CDR3 contains 16 residues. This chain's CDR3 is CASSLMGTVMGTEAFF. The CDR3 DNA reads as TGTGCCAGCAGCTTAATGGGGACGGTGATGGGCACTGAAGCTTTCTTT.

This chain links TRBV19 with TRBJ1-2; D is perhaps TRBD1 (6 bases). V lost 3 bases and J 2 bases, leaving 10 bases between the germline ends. CDR3 length equals 14 residues. The germline V gene encodes CDR1 LNHDA and CDR2 SQIVND (reference sequence). The CDR3 DNA reads TGTGCCAGTAGTATTGACAGGACGAACTATGGCTACACCTTC. Translating gives CASSIDRTNYGYTF.

This sequence joins TRBV6-5 and TRBJ2-3, with D possibly matching TRBD2 (5 bases). CDR1 and CDR2 (germline): MNHEY, SVGAGI. V was pared by 7 bases and J by 2 bases, with 13 bases between. CDR3 size: 14 residues. The CDR3 sequence is CASNLRTATDTQYF. The CDR3 region has the DNA TGTGCCAGCAATCTGCGGACTGCCACAGATACGCAGTATTTT.

The V and J genes are TRBV28 and TRBJ2-5; D ambiguous. V was shortened by 10 bases and J by 0 bases, with 12 bases between the two germline ends. The CDR3 length is 13 residues. Germline assignment: CDR1 MDHEN and CDR2 SYDVKM. CDR3: CATRTRDQETQYF. CDR3 coding DNA: TGTGCCACCAGAACACGGGACCAAGAGACCCAGTACTTC.

V gene TRBV27 combines with J gene TRBJ2-5, with 7 bases fitting TRBD1. The last part of the DNA fits TRBJ2-7 better; the J call may be wrong. Germline V gives CDR1 MNHEY, CDR2 SMNVEV (reference sequence). This CDR3 comprises 13 residues. The DNA of the CDR3 is TGTGCCAGCAGTTTAGGGACAGATCACGAGCAGTACTTC. Amino acids: CASSLGTDHEQYF.

This clone appeared once. The chain recombines TRBV18 with TRBJ1-4; TRBD1 aligns across 7 bases. CDR1 and CDR2 (germline): KGHSH, LQKENI. The CDR3 runs 13 residues. V lost 9 bases to trimming and J lost 5 bases; unmatched junction nucleotides: 6. The CDR3 reads CASSGTENEKLFF. The CDR3 bases are TGTGCCAGTTCCGGGACAGAGAATGAAAAACTGTTTTTT.

The chain uses TRBV7-2 and TRBJ1-6; 8 bases match TRBD1. Germline V lookup: CDR1 SGHTA, CDR2 FQGNSA. The trim removed 5 bases at V and 7 bases at J, leaving 4 bases unmatched. The CDR3 loop spans 14 amino acids. CDR3 DNA: TGTGCCAGCAGCCGCGACAGGGGAAATTCACCCCTCCACTTT. As protein: CASSRDRGNSPLHF.

This chain connects TRBV19 to TRBJ2-6; the D is unclear. Germline lookup yields CDR1 LNHDA and CDR2 SQIVND (reference sequence). CDR3 length: 14 residues. Trimming left V 7 bases short and J 2 bases short, with 9 bases between. The CDR3 region has the DNA TGTGCCAGTACTATGGCCCCTGGGGCCAACGTCCTGACTTTC. Translating it yields CASTMAPGANVLTF.

This chain joins TRBV5-4 and TRBJ2-7; 8 positions match TRBD1. The V and J ends lost 5 bases and 5 bases, in that order; junction bases with no gene match: 6. This CDR3 is 13 amino acids long. The germline gives CDR1 SGHNT, CDR2 YYREEE (reference sequence). The CDR3 loop reads CASRQAGGHEQYF. The CDR3 region has the DNA TGTGCCAGCAGACAAGCAGGGGGCCACGAGCAGTACTTC.

The chain carries TRBV7-9 and TRBJ1-4; 7 nucleotides align to TRBD1. Germline values: CDR1 SEHNR, CDR2 FQNEAQ (reference sequence). V shed 5 bases and J 3 bases; nucleotides not matched to a gene: 9. The CDR3 is 16 residues long. The CDR3 coding sequence is TGTGCCAGCAGCCCCGCCAGACAGGGCTCTAATGAAAAACTGTTTTTT. As protein: CASSPARQGSNEKLFF.

CDR3 in DNA: TGTGCCACCTCCGTCGGGGGGACCACGGGGAACACCATATATTTT. Translating gives CATSVGGTTGNTIYF. J is TRBJ1-3 and V is TRBV7-9; TRBD1 might be the D (5 bases). Germline loops: CDR1 SEHNR, CDR2 FQNEAQ (reference sequence). Trimming took 10 bases from V and 7 from J, leaving 23 bases between them. The CDR3 has 15 amino acids.

This chain joins TRBV6-5 and TRBJ2-7, with 8 bases that match TRBD2. CDR1 and CDR2 from the germline V gene are MNHEY and SVGAGI. V was pared by 2 bases and J by 2 bases, with 2 bases of the junction left unmatched. The length of the CDR3 is 14 residues. The CDR3 nucleotides are TGTGCCAGCAGTTACACGGGAGGGACCTACGAGCAGTACTTC. Encoded protein: CASSYTGGTYEQYF.

This clone was detected only once. The sample has other DNA sequences that encode this CDR3 too. J is TRBJ1-2 and V is TRBV6-2 or TRBV6-3; D is uncertain. In germline, CDR1 is MNHEY, CDR2 SVGEGT. The V and J ends lost 6 bases and 3 bases respectively, with 14 bases between them. CDR3 size: 14 residues. The DNA of the CDR3 is TGTGCCAGCAGCCCGACGGGCGGATACTATGGCTACACCTTC. Encoded protein: CASSPTGGYYGYTF.

V gene TRBV30 combines with J gene TRBJ1-1; 7 nucleotides align to TRBD1. This CDR3 is built from 14 residues. The V gene's germline CDR1 is GTSNPN and CDR2 SVGIG (reference sequence). The trim removed 0 bases at V and 3 bases at J, leaving 4 bases unmatched. The CDR3 DNA reads as TGTGCCTGGAGTGTTACAGGGGCCCACACTGAAGCTTTCTTT. Protein sequence: CAWSVTGAHTEAFF.

The J gene is TRBJ2-2, the V gene TRBV5-1, with unresolved D. In germline, CDR1 is SGHRS, CDR2 YFSETQ. V lost 7 bases, J lost 0 bases, and 19 bases lay in between. The CDR3 is 17 residues long. The CDR3 DNA is TGCGCCAGCGTCCCTCCAGGTTATTCGGCGAACACCGGGGAGCTGTTTTTT. Translation: CASVPPGYSANTGELFF.

The rearrangement uses TRBV5-1 and TRBJ2-1; 10 bases are shared with TRBD2. The V and J ends lost 1 base and 7 bases, in that order; junction bases with no gene match: 5. From germline, CDR1 is SGHRS and CDR2 YFSETQ. The CDR3 covers 15 residues. The CDR3 protein is CASSLLSSGSNEQFF. In DNA, the CDR3 is TGCGCCAGCAGCTTGTTGTCTAGCGGGAGTAATGAGCAGTTCTTC.

The V and J genes are TRBV11-2 and TRBJ2-1, with 12 nucleotides matching TRBD2. Germline V gene data show CDR1 as SGHAT and CDR2 as FQNNGV. The CDR3 has 15 residues. With 6 bases clipped from V and 2 bases from J, the junction kept 2 bases outside the gene matches. Here the CDR3 reads CASRRLAGAYNEQFF. The CDR3 DNA reads as TGTGCCAGCAGACGACTAGCGGGGGCCTACAATGAGCAGTTCTTC.